The sequence of this TCR beta chain was determined in a study of PD-1 blockade in classical Hodgkin lymphoma. From germline, CDR1 is SSHAT and CDR2 FNYEAQ (reference sequence). The CDR3 extends over 15 amino acids. V was pared by 5 bases and J by 5 bases, with 9 bases of the junction left unmatched. General study findings and limits: Partial responders and progressors had significantly lower baseline TCR diversity. There was a significant rise in CD4+ TCR diversity by C4D1, with no such rise for CD8+.

Regarding this clone: As yet, its antigen is unknown.

Method: immunoSEQ multiplex PCR; TCRdb's copy keeps in-frame clones and lacks some. Among about 25,000 clones listed, around four fifths were seen once. Regarding time point: cycle 4 day 1 (C4D1), after around six weeks of nivolumab. Every patient was affected by relapse after autologous stem cell transplantation, while exposure to brentuximab vedotin was not uniform. Sequenced material: peripheral blood mononuclear cells (PBMCs), taken before the fourth cycle of nivolumab. This sequence joins TRBV7-7 and TRBJ2-5; 9 bases align to TRBD1. The TCR originated in a human donor with classical Hodgkin lymphoma. CDR3 residues: CASSLNRDRDETQYF. The DNA for the CDR3 is TGTGCCAGCAGCCTAAACCGGGACAGGGATGAGACCCAGTACTTC.